A selection of T cell receptor beta chains follows, all from one sample in a study of blood T cell repertoires in COVID-19. Generated by immunoSEQ multiplex PCR, the TCRdb table keeps only in-frame clones and is missing some. The table records over 250,000 clones, roughly 88% of them present only once. Specimen: peripheral blood. Receptor source: a woman in her seventies with acute or convalescent COVID-19. CDR3s include the opening cysteine and the closing phenylalanine or tryptophan. D genes are given only for firm matches. Size tells how often a clone was seen (once, few, many) or the class of an expanded clone, and some rows leave it out.

>-|TRBV11-3|TRBJ2-1|-
TGTGCCAGCAGCTCCGGGACTGGGAATGAGCAGTTCTTC
CASSSGTGNEQFF
>-|TRBV6-5|TRBJ1-2|-
TGTGCCAGCACCTTAATACAGGGCCGGGATGGCTACACCTTC
CASTLIQGRDGYTF
>-|TRBV18|TRBJ1-2|-
TGTGCCAGCTCACCACCAACGAGGGGGACCCGCGGCTACACCTTC
CASSPPTRGTRGYTF
>-|TRBV5-6|TRBJ2-6|few
TGTGCCAGCAGCTTTGAGGATTTCGGGGCCAACGTCCTGACTTTC
CASSFEDFGANVLTF
>-|TRBV2|TRBJ1-3|-
TGTGCCAGCAGTGAAGTGCCAAGGGGGGGCTCGGACACCATATATTTT
CASSEVPRGGSDTIYF
>TRBD2|TRBV2|TRBJ2-1|-
TGTGCCAGCACCCGGCTAGCGGATTACAATGAGCAGTTCTTC
CASTRLADYNEQFF
>TRBD1|TRBV28|TRBJ1-5|-
TGTGCCAGCAGGATAACAGGGGAACATCAGCCCCAGCATTTT
CASRITGEHQPQHF
>TRBD1|TRBV19|TRBJ1-1|-
TGTGCCAGTAGTTTTAACAGGGGGCTGACTGAAGCTTTCTTT
CASSFNRGLTEAFF
>TRBD2|TRBV6-5|TRBJ2-7|-
TGTGCCAGCACCCCGGGAGGGGTGCCCCACGAGCAGTACTTC
CASTPGGVPHEQYF
>-|TRBV18|TRBJ1-1|-
TGTGCCAGCTCACCGTCAACGTCGGGTCAAACTGAAGCTTTCTTT
CASSPSTSGQTEAFF